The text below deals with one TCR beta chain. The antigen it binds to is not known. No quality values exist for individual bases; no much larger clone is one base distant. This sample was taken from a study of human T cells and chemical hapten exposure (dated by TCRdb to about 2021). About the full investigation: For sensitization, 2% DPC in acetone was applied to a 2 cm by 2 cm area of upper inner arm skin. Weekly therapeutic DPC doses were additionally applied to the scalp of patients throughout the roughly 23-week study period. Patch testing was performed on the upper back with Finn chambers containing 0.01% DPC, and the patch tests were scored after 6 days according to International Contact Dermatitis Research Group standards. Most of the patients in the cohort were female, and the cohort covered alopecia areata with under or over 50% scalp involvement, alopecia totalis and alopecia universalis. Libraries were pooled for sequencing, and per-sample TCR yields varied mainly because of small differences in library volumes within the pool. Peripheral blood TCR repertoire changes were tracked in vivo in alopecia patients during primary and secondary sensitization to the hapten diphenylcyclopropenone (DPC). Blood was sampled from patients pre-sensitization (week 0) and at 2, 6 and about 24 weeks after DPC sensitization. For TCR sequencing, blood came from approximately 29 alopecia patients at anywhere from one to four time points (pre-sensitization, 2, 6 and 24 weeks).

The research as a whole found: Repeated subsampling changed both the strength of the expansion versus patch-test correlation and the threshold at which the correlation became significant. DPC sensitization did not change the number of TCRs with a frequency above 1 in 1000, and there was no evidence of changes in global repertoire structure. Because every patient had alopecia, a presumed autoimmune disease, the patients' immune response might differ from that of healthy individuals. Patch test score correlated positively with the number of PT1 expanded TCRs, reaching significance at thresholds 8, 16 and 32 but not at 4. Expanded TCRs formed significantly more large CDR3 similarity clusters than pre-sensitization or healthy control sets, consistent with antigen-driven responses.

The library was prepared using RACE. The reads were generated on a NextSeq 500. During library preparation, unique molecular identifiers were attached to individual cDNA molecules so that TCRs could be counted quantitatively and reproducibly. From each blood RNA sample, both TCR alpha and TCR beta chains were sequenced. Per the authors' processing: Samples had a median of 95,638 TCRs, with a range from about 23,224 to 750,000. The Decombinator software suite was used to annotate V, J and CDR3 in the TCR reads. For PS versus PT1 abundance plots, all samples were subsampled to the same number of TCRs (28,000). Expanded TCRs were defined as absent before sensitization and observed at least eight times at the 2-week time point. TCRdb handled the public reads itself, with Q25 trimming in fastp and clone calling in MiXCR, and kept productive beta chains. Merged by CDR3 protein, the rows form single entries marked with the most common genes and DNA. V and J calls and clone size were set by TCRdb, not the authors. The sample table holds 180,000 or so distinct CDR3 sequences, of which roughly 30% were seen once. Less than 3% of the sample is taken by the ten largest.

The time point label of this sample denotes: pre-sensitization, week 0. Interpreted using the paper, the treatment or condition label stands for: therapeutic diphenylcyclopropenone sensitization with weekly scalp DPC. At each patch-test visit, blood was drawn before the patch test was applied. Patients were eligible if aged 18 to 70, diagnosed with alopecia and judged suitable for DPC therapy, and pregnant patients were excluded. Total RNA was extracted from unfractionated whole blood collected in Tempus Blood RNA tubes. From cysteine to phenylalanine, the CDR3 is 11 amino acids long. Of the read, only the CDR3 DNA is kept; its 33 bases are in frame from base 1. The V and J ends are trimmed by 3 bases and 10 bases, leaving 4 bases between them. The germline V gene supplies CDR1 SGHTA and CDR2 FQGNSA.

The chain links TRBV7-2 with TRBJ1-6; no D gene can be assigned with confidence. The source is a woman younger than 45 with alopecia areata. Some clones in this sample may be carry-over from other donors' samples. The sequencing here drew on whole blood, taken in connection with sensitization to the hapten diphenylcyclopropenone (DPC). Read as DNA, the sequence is TGTGCCAGCAGCTTGCGCTCACCCCTCCACTTT. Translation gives CASSLRSPLHF.